This T cell receptor (beta chain) is from a study of shared clonotypes between healthy human individuals. About the study: The study enrolled a couple of women and three men aged 18 to 49. Study-level points and caveats: With several donors compared, around 5% of naive CD4 clonotypes were shared.

TCRdb keeps only in-frame clones here, not all; method: immunoSEQ multiplex PCR. Seen here are 2 million to 3 million clones, around 90% observed once, and the top ten hold roughly 0.14%. CDR1 and CDR2 from the germline V gene are GTSNPN and SVGIG (reference sequence). CDR3 length equals 13 residues. The sample holds one count of this clone. The antigen remains unidentified. One end of the junction is discordant with germline, which a read error may explain. This same CDR3 is encoded by further DNA sequences in the sample. Material for sequencing was naive CD4+ T cells sorted from blood. Subset: CD45RA+ positively selected. The chain joins TRBV30 to TRBJ1-5, with D possibly matching TRBD1 (6 bases). The source of this sequence is a man younger than 35 in good health. In DNA form, the CDR3 reads TGTGCCTGGAGTCCGGGGGGCAACCAGCCCCAGCATTTT. Amino acids: CAWSPGGNQPQHF.